What follows is one T cell receptor (beta chain) and its context. Its antigen is undetermined. The germline V gene encodes CDR1 LGHNA and CDR2 YSLEER. V was pared by 1 base and J by 0 bases, with 10 bases of the junction left unmatched. The CDR3 is 18 amino acids. This entry comes from a study of T cell responses to AZD1222 COVID-19 vaccine. Study conclusions and caveats: Spike as a whole was targeted by vaccine-associated CD4 TCRs, dominant at 160-218 and 743-854. The study reported that nearly half of spike-specific TCRs target unmutated variant regions. Repertoire sampling was restricted to post-peak T cell response timepoints. Clonal diversity may have been underestimated in mostly white British donors.

Some clones are missing from TCRdb's copy, which holds only in-frame ones; the method was immunoSEQ multiplex PCR. In the table there are more than 85,000 clones, 65% to 85% of which are singletons. The chain links TRBV4-3 to TRBJ1-2; 8 positions match TRBD1. This TCR was recovered from an adult in good health. The specimen comprised peripheral blood, sampled on day 0 of AZD1222 vaccination. This CDR3 reads CASSQVYSGGYTNYGYTF. The DNA of the CDR3 is TGCGCCAGCAGCCAAGTTTATTCAGGGGGCTACACTAACTATGGCTACACCTTC.